The next 13 T cell receptor beta chains were all read from a single sample in a study of shared clonotypes between healthy human individuals. The naive CD8 subset, CD45RO-negative cells positively selected for CCR7, excluded terminally differentiated effector memory CD45RA+ cells. The data were produced by immunoSEQ multiplex PCR, yet TCRdb's version contains in-frame clones alone and is incomplete. Here the sample spans just over 2,000,000 clones, about 95% being singletons. The sample consisted of naive CD8+ T cells sorted from blood. Every receptor here comes from a man between 18 and 35 years old in good health.

The gene calls are TRBV7-2 and TRBJ2-1; D is ambiguous. The V gene lost 6 bases and the J gene lost 0 bases, with 9 bases spanning the gap. CDR1 is SGHTA and CDR2 is FQGNSA in the germline V gene. This CDR3 contains 14 residues. This chain's CDR3 is CASSRVSSYNEQFF. The CDR3 region has the DNA TGTGCCAGCAGTAGGGTTAGCTCCTACAATGAGCAGTTCTTC.

The V call is TRBV11-1, the J call TRBJ2-1; 10 positions match TRBD2. The CDR3 runs to 17 residues. V lost 5 bases and J lost 5; bases outside the gene matches: 12. CDR1 is SGHAT and CDR2 is FQDESV in the germline V gene (reference sequence). The CDR3 DNA sequence: TGTGCCAGCAGCCCGACCTTAGCGGGGGGCCTCAACAATGAGCAGTTCTTC. This sequence encodes CASSPTLAGGLNNEQFF.

The chain links TRBV10-3 to TRBJ2-7; 8 bases line up with TRBD1. There are 13 residues in the CDR3. With 9 bases clipped from V and 6 bases from J, the junction kept 10 bases outside the gene matches. Germline CDR1 and CDR2: ENHRY and SYGVKD. CDR3 bases: TGTGCCATGAATCCCGGGACAGGCGGCGAGCAGTACTTC. Its protein product is CAMNPGTGGEQYF.

The CDR3 region is CASSQLGVAGRRAEAFF. Written as DNA, the CDR3 is TGTGCCAGCAGTCAGCTAGGGGTCGCAGGGCGAAGGGCTGAAGCTTTCTTT. This chain connects TRBV27 to TRBJ1-1; possibly TRBD1 for D (5 bases). CDR3 length: 17 residues. Germline V CDR1 and CDR2: MNHEY, SMNVEV (reference sequence). The V end lost 5 bases, the J end lost 6 bases, and 25 bases lay between the germline ends.

Here the CDR3 DNA reads TGTGCCAGCAGCTTAGCCCAGGGGATCTACGAGCAGTACTTC. Its protein is CASSLAQGIYEQYF. The J gene is TRBJ2-7, the V gene TRBV7-9, with TRBD1 as a possible D gene (6 bases). The V gene lost 0 bases and the J gene lost 3 bases, with 9 bases spanning the gap. The CDR3 consists of 14 residues. Per germline, CDR1 SEHNR and CDR2 FQNEAQ (reference sequence).

About this clone: Within the sample, other DNA sequences also encode this same CDR3. CDR3 coding DNA: TGTGCCTGGAGTGATACCGGGGAGCTGTTTTTT. Its protein product is CAWSDTGELFF. V is TRBV30 and J is TRBJ2-2; D is unresolved. Germline CDR1 and CDR2: GTSNPN and SVGIG (reference sequence). This CDR3 region has 11 residues. Trimming shortened V by 1 base and J by 5 bases, and 2 bases separated the two germline ends.

The rearrangement links TRBV4-2 to TRBJ2-5; TRBD2 matches at 11 bases. Germline loops: CDR1 LGHNA, CDR2 YNFKEQ. This CDR3 has 17 residues. The V segment lost 1 base and the J segment 4 bases; nucleotides outside the gene matches: 8. The chain's CDR3 is CASSQALAGGEGETQYF. CDR3 nucleotide sequence: TGTGCCAGCAGCCAAGCCCTAGCGGGGGGAGAGGGAGAGACCCAGTACTTC.

This rearrangement joins TRBV13 to TRBJ2-7; 10 positions match TRBD1. The CDR3 has 14 amino acids. J was trimmed by 6 bases and V by 5 bases; bases with no gene match: 7. Per the germline V gene, CDR1 is PRHDT and CDR2 is FYEKMQ (reference sequence). As DNA, the CDR3 is TGTGCCAGCAGCCCCGGGACAGGGGACGGCGAGCAGTACTTC. Its translation: CASSPGTGDGEQYF. The full variable domain, with the rest looked up from reference TRBV13 and TRBJ2-7, is AAGVIQSPRHLIKEKRETATLKCYPIPRHDTVYWYQQGPGQDPQFLISFYEKMQSDKGSIPDRFSAQQFSDYHSELNMSSLELGDSALYFCASSPGTGDGEQYFGPGTRLTVT.

This sequence joins TRBV4-2 and TRBJ2-7; D might be TRBD1 (6 bases). Deletions cut 8 bases from V and 3 bases from J, with 17 bases between. Per the germline V gene, CDR1 is LGHNA and CDR2 is YNFKEQ. This CDR3 has 14 residues. CDR3 amino acids: CASSPGEQGYEQYF. The CDR3 coding sequence is TGTGCCAGCTCGCCGGGCGAACAGGGCTACGAGCAGTACTTC.

The chain employs TRBV6-1 and TRBJ1-3; D ambiguous. There are 16 residues in the CDR3. CDR1 and CDR2 from the germline V gene are MNHNS and SASEGT. The V end lost 2 bases, the J end lost 2 bases, and 13 bases lay between the germline ends. The CDR3 protein is CASSESWGLTGNTIYF. The CDR3 bases are TGTGCCAGCAGTGAAAGTTGGGGTCTAACTGGAAACACCATATATTTT.

This chain connects TRBV5-8 to TRBJ2-7; the match to TRBD1 covers 9 bases. The CDR3 contains 13 residues. Germline V gene lookup returns CDR1 SGHTS and CDR2 YDEGEE. The J segment lost 7 bases and the V segment lost 2 bases, leaving 4 bases of the junction unmatched. CDR3 in DNA: TGTGCCAGCAGCTTACAGGGGGCGCGGGAGCAGTACTTC. Amino acid sequence: CASSLQGAREQYF.

The rearrangement uses TRBV7-9 and TRBJ1-2, with D uncertain. This CDR3 has 14 residues. CDR1 and CDR2 (germline): SEHNR, FQNEAQ (reference sequence). The V and J ends lost 4 bases and 1 base respectively, with 10 bases between them. CDR3 residues: CASSSSTINYGYTF. For the CDR3, the DNA is TGTGCCAGCAGCTCTTCGACAATTAACTATGGCTACACCTTC. The complete variable domain, with remaining parts taken from reference TRBV7-9 and TRBJ1-2, reads DTGVSQNPRHKITKRGQNVTFRCDPISEHNRLYWYRQTLGQGPEFLTYFQNEAQLEKSRLLSDRFSAERPKGSFSTLEIQRTEQGDSAMYLCASSSSTINYGYTFGSGTRLTVV.

The J gene is TRBJ2-7, the V gene TRBV7-6, with TRBD2 identical over 13 bases. The V gene's germline CDR1 is SGHVS and CDR2 FNYEAQ. The V and J ends lost 5 bases and 3 bases, in that order; junction bases with no gene match: 4. The CDR3 extends over 15 amino acids. The CDR3 DNA sequence: TGTGCCAGCAGCCATGGGACTAGCGGGATCTACGAGCAGTACTTC. Translated: CASSHGTSGIYEQYF.